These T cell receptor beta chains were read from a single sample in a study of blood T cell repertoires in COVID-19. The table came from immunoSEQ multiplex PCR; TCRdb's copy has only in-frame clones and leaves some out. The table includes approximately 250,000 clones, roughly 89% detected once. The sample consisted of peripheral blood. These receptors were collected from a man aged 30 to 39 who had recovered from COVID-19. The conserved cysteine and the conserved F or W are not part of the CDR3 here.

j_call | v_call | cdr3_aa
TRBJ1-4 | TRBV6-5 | ASHQRVVDEKLF
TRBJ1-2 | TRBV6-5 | ASSYSSGRDYGYT
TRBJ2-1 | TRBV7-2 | ASSLVTLSGGRSYNEQF
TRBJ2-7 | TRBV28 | ASSFGDRDYEQY
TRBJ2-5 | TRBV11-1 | ASSLIGASGEETQY
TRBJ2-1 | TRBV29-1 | SVESGYSYNEQF
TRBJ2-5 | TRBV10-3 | AISVSPAGARETQY
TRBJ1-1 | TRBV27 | ASSPRTGGTEAF
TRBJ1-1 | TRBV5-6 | ASSFVSGQPI
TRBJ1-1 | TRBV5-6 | ASTQNSGGLAF
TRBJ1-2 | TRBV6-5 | ASREDSLGVRGYT
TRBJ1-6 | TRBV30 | AWSAPRVYNSPLH
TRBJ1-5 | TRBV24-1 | ATSGGLDQPQH
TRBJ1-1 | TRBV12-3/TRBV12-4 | ASSFTSVEAF